This TCR beta chain is from a study of T cell responses to AZD1222 COVID-19 vaccine. Measured with immunoSEQ multiplex PCR; TCRdb has only the in-frame clones, and not every one. The sample yields about 100,000 clones, around nine tenths seen once. The CDR3 consists of 14 residues. The germline CDR1 and CDR2 sequences are LNHDA and SQIVND (reference sequence). V was clipped by 5 bases and J by 7 bases; unmatched bases: 10. Study results and caveats: The donor group comprised mostly white British people and more females; the analysis possibly underestimated clonal diversity.

Notes on this clone: Antigen specificity is unknown.

This clonotype originated in an adult in good health. The genes are TRBV19 and TRBJ1-1, with 7 bases aligning to TRBD1. This material consisted of peripheral blood, taken on day 0 of AZD1222 vaccination. This chain's CDR3 is CASSRDRVAHEAFF. As DNA, the CDR3 is TGTGCCAGTAGTCGTGACAGGGTAGCCCATGAAGCTTTCTTT.